These T cell receptor beta chains were read from a single sample in a study of CD8+CD57+ T cells in acquired aplastic anemia. TCRdb passed the reads through MiXCR, listing each CDR3 protein once. The top ten hold 65% to 80% of the sample, which has tens of thousands of distinct CDR3 sequences, under 50% seen once. The sequenced material came from sorted CD4+, CD8+, or CD8+CD57+ T cells (not recorded which) from PBMCs. The receptor source for this set is a human donor in good health, serving as a control. CDR3s include the opening cysteine and the closing phenylalanine or tryptophan. The D gene is left open where the match is weak. Size tells how often a clone was seen (once, few, many) or the class of an expanded clone, and some rows leave it out.

>TRBJ2-1|few|17|NA|TRBV20-1
CSAIGLRDGSPYNEQFF
TGCAGTGCGATAGGCCTACGGGATGGTTCACCATACAATGAGCAGTTCTTC
>TRBJ1-5|NA|15|NA|TRBV11-2
CASSLDGQGHQPQHF
TGTGCCAGCAGCTTAGACGGGCAGGGGCACCAGCCCCAGCATTTT
>TRBJ2-3|NA|14|NA|TRBV25-1
CASSLWVSTDTQYF
TGTGCCAGCAGTTTATGGGTTAGCACAGATACGCAGTATTTT
>TRBJ1-2|many|12|NA|TRBV29-1
CSVDEGSRGYTF
TGCAGCGTTGATGAAGGGTCGAGAGGCTACACCTTC
>TRBJ2-1|many|15|NA|TRBV10-3
CAISEEGGYYNEQFF
TGTGCCATCAGTGAGGAGGGGGGCTACTACAATGAGCAGTTCTTC
>TRBJ1-2|NA|17|TRBD1|TRBV27
CASSFTTGTGGNYGYTF
TGTGCCAGCAGTTTTACGACCGGGACAGGGGGCAACTATGGCTACACCTTC
>TRBJ2-1|NA|13|NA|TRBV7-9
CASSFSTLHPQFF
TGTGCCAGCAGCTTTTCTACTCTTCATCCGCAGTTCTTC
>TRBJ1-5|NA|11|NA|TRBV28
CASSLRHPQHF
TGTGCCAGCAGTTTGCGGCATCCCCAGCATTTT
>TRBJ1-2|many|14|NA|TRBV28
CASSLLPLGGGYTF
TGTGCCAGCAGTTTGCTTCCCCTGGGAGGGGGGTACACCTTC
>TRBJ2-7|NA|15|TRBD2|TRBV7-9
CASSFALAGKYEQYF
TGTGCCAGCAGCTTCGCCCTAGCGGGGAAGTACGAGCAGTACTTC
>TRBJ1-2|few|12|NA|TRBV6-4
CASSLRGGGYTF
TGTGCCAGCAGTCTAAGGGGGGGCGGCTACACCTTC
>TRBJ1-2|few|12|NA|TRBV29-1
CSVVDRVYGYTF
TGCAGCGTTGTTGACCGAGTCTATGGCTACACCTTC
>TRBJ1-3|once|12|NA|TRBV15
CATSRDTAVLYF
TGTGCCACCAGCAGAGATACTGCCGTTTTATATTTT
>TRBJ1-1|NA|19|NA|TRBV6-2/TRBV6-3
CASSYSTEDTSIMNTEAFF
TGTGCCAGCAGTTACTCGACAGAGGACACATCGATCATGAACACTGAAGCTTTCTTT
>TRBJ1-2|few|15|TRBD1|TRBV28
CASSPGGGQFISYTF
TGTGCCAGCAGTCCGGGTGGGGGACAGTTTATTAGCTACACCTTC
>TRBJ1-6|NA|13|NA|TRBV25-1
CASSLGVYSPLHF
TGTGCCAGCAGCCTAGGGGTGTATTCACCCCTCCACTTT
>TRBJ2-1|few|16|TRBD2|TRBV20-1
CSAREPGTSGGNEQFF
TGCAGTGCTAGAGAACCCGGGACTAGCGGGGGAAATGAGCAGTTCTTC
>TRBJ1-2|NA|12|NA|TRBV5-5
CASRGQFDGYTF
TGTGCCAGCCGGGGGCAGTTTGATGGCTACACCTTC
>TRBJ2-5|NA|17|TRBD1|TRBV5-1
CASSLARDSHGQETQYF
TGCGCCAGCAGCTTGGCCCGGGACAGCCACGGGCAAGAGACCCAGTACTTC
>TRBJ2-7|many|13|NA|TRBV9
CASSVERADEQYF
TGTGCCAGCAGCGTAGAGCGGGCCGACGAGCAGTACTTC
>TRBJ2-1|NA|14|TRBD1|TRBV15
CASRPGTGEDEQFF
TGTGCCAGCAGACCCGGGACAGGGGAGGATGAGCAGTTCTTC
>TRBJ2-7|NA|13|NA|TRBV7-9
CASSLGADYEQYF
TGTGCCAGCAGCTTAGGCGCAGATTACGAGCAGTACTTC